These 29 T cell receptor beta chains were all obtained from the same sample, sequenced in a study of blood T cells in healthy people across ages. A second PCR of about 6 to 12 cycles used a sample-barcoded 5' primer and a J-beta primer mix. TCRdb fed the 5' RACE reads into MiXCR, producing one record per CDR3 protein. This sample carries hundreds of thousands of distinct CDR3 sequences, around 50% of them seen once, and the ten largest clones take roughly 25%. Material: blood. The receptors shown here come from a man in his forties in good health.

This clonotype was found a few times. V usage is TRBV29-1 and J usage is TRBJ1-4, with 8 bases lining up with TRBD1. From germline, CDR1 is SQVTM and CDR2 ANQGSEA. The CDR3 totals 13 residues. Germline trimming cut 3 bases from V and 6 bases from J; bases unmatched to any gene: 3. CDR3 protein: CSVEGQADEKLFF. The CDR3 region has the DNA TGCAGCGTTGAGGGACAGGCGGATGAAAAACTGTTTTTT. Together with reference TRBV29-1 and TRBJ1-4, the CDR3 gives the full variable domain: SAVISQKPSRDICQRGTSLTIQCQVDSQVTMMFWYRQQPGQSLTLIATANQGSEATYESGFVIDKFPISRPNLTFSTLTVSNMSPEDSSIYLCSVEGQADEKLFFGSGTQLSVL.

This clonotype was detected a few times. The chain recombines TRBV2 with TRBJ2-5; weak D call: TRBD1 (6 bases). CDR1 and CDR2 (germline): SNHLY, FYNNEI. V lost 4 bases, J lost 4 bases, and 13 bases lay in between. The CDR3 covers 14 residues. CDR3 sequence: CASSGPRGPETQYF. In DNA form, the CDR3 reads TGTGCCAGCAGTGGGCCCAGGGGCCCAGAGACCCAGTACTTC.

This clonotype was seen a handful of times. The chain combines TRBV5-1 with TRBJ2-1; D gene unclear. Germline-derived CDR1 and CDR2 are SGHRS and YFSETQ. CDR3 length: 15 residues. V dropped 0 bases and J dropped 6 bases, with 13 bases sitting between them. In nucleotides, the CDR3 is TGCGCCAGCAGCTTGGTCAGCAGCCGTGGCAATGAGCAGTTCTTC. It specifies CASSLVSSRGNEQFF.

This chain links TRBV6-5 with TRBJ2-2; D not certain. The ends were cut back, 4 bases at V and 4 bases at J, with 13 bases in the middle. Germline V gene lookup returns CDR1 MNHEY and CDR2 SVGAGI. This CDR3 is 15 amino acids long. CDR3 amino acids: CASSSAGSGTGELFF. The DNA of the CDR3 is TGTGCCAGCAGTTCGGCAGGTTCCGGCACCGGGGAGCTGTTTTTT.

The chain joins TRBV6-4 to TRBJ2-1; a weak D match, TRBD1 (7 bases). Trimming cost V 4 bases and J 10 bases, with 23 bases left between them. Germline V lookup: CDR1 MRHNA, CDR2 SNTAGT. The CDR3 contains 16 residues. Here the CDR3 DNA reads TGTGCCAGCAGTGTTACAGGGGAAGTCCCGGGGGAAGAGCAGTTCTTC. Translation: CASSVTGEVPGEEQFF.

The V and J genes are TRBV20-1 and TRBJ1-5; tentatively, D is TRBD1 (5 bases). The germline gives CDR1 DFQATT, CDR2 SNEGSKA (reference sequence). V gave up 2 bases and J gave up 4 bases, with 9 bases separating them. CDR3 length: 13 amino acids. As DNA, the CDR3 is TGCAGTGCTAGAACGACAGATAATCAGCCCCAGCATTTT. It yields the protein CSARTTDNQPQHF.

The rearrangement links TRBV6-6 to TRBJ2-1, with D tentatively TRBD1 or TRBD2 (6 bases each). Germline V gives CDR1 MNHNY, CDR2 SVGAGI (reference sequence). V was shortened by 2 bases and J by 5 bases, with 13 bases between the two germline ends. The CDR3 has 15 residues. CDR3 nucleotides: TGTGCCAGCAGTTACGCCCGGGGGCGCGACAATGAGCAGTTCTTC. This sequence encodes CASSYARGRDNEQFF.

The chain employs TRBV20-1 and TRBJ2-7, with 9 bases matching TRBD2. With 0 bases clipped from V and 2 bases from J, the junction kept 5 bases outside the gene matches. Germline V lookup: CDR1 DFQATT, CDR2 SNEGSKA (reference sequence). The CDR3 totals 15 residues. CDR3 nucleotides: TGCAGTGCTAGAGATTTCGGCGGGAGGGCCTACGAGCAGTACTTC. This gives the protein CSARDFGGRAYEQYF.

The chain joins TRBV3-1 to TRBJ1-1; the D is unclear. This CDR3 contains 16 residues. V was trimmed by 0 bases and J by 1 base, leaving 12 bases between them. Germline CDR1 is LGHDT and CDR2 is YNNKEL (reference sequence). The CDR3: CASSQDRKLPNTEAFF. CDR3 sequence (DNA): TGTGCCAGCAGCCAAGATAGGAAGCTTCCGAACACTGAAGCTTTCTTT. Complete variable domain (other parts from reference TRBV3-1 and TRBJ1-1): DTAVSQTPKYLVTQMGNDKSIKCEQNLGHDTMYWYKQDSKKFLKIMFSYNNKELIINETVPNRFSPKSPDKAHLNLHINSLELGDSAVYFCASSQDRKLPNTEAFFGQGTRLTVV.

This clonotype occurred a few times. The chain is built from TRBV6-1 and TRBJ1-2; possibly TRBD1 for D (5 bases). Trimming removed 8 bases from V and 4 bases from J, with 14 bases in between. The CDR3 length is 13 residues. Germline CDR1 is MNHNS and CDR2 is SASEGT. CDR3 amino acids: CASVGAGTYGYTF. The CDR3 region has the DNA TGTGCCAGCGTCGGGGCTGGGACCTATGGCTACACCTTC.

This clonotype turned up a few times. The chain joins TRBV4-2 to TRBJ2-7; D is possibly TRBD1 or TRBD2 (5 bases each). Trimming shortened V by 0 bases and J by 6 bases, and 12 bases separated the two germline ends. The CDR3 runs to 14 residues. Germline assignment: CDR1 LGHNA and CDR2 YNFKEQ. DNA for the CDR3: TGTGCCAGCAGCCAAGATCGTTGGGGACGCGAGCAGTACTTC. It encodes CASSQDRWGREQYF.

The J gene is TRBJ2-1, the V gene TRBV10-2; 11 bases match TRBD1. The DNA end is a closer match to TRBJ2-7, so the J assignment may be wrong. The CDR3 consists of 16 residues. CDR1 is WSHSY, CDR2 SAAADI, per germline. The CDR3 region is CASSELGGTGGDEQYF. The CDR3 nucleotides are TGCGCCAGCAGTGAGTTAGGGGGGACAGGGGGAGACGAGCAGTACTTC.

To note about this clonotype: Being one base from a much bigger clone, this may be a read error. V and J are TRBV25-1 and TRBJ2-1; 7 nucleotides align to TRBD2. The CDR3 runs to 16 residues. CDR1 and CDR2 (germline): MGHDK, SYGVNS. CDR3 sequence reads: CASSDPRSGVYNERFF. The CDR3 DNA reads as TGTGCCAGCAGTGATCCCCGAAGCGGGGTCTACAATGAGCGGTTCTTC. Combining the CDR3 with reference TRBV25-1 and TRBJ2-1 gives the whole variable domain EADIYQTPRYLVIGTGKKITLECSQTMGHDKMYWYQQDPGMELHLIHYSYGVNSTEKGDLSSESTVSRIRTEHFPLTLESARPSHTSQYLCASSDPRSGVYNERFFGPGTRLTVL.

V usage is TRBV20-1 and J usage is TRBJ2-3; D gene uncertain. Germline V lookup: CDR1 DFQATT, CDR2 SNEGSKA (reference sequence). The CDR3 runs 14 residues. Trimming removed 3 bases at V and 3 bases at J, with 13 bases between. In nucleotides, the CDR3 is TGCAGTGCTAGCAGGAACCAAGTAACAGATACGCAGTATTTT. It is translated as CSASRNQVTDTQYF.

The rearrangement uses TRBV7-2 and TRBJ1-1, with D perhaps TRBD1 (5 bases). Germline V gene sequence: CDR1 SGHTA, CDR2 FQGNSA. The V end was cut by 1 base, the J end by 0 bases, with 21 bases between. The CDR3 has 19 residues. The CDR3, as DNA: TGTGCCAGCAGCTTAGGAAGGGTGCTGGGGGGTGGGATGAACACTGAAGCTTTCTTT. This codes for CASSLGRVLGGGMNTEAFF.

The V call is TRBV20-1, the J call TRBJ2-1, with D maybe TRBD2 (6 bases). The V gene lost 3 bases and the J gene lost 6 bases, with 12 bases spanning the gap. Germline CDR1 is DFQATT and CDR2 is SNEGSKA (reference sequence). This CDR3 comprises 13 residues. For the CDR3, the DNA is TGCAGTGCTAGGACGCTAGCGTTCAATGAGCAGTTCTTC. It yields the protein CSARTLAFNEQFF.

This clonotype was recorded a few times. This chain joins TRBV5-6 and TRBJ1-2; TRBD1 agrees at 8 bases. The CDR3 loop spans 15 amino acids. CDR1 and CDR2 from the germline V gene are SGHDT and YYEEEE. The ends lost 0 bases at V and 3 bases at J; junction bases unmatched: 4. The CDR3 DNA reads TGTGCCAGCAGCTTGGCTCCAGGGGGCGACTATGGCTACACCTTC. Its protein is CASSLAPGGDYGYTF.

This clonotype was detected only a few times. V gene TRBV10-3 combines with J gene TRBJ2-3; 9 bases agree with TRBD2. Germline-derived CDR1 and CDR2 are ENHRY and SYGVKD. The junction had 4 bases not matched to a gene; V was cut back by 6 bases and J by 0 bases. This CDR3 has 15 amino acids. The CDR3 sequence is CAIRAGGPSTDTQYF. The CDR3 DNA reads TGTGCCATCAGGGCGGGGGGGCCGAGCACAGATACGCAGTATTTT.

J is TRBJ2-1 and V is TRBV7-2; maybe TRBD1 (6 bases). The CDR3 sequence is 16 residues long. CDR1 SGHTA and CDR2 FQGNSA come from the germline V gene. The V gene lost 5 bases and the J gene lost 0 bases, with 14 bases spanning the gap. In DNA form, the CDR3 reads TGTGCCAGCAGCCAATATACAGGGAACTCCTACAATGAGCAGTTCTTC. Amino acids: CASSQYTGNSYNEQFF.

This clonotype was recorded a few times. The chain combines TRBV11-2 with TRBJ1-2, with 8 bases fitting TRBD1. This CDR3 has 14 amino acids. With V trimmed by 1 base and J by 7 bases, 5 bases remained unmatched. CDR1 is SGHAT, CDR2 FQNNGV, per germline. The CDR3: CASSLAGQVFGYTF. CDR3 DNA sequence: TGTGCCAGCAGCTTAGCGGGACAGGTCTTTGGCTACACCTTC.

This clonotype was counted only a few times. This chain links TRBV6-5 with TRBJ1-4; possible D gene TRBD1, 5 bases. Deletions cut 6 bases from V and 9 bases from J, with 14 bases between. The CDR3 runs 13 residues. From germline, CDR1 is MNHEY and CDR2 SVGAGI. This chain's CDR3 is CASSPHGGQKLFF. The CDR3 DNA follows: TGTGCCAGCAGCCCCCACGGGGGACAAAAACTGTTTTTT.

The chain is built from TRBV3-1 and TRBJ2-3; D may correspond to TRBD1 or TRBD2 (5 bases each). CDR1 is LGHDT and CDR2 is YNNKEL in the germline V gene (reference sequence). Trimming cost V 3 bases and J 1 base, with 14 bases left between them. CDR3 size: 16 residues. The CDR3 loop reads CASSHGDSGGTDTQYF. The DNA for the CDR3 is TGTGCCAGCAGCCACGGAGACAGCGGCGGCACAGATACGCAGTATTTT.

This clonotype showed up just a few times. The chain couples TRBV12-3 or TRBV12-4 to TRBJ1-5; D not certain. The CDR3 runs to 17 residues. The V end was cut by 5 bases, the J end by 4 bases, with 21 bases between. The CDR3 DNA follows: TGTGCCAGCAGTCCTGGTTCGCTGGCAGGTCAGAATCAGCCCCAGCATTTT. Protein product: CASSPGSLAGQNQPQHF.

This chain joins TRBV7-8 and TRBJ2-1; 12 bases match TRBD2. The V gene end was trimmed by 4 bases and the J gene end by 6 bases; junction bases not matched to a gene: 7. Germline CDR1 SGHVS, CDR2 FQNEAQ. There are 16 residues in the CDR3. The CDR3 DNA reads TGTGCCAGCAGCTCCAAACGACTAGCGGGAGTCAATGAGCAGTTCTTC. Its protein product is CASSSKRLAGVNEQFF. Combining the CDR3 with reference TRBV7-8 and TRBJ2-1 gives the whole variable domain GAGVSQSPRYKVAKRGQDVALRCDPISGHVSLFWYQQALGQGPEFLTYFQNEAQLDKSGLPSDRFFAERPEGSVSTLKIQRTQQEDSAVYLCASSSKRLAGVNEQFFGPGTRLTVL.

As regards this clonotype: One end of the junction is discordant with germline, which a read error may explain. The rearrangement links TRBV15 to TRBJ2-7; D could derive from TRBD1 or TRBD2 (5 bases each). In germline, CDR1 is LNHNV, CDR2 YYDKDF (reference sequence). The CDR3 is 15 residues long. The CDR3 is CVTSRDREGANEQYF. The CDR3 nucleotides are TGTGTCACCAGCAGAGATCGGGAAGGGGCCAACGAGCAGTACTTC.

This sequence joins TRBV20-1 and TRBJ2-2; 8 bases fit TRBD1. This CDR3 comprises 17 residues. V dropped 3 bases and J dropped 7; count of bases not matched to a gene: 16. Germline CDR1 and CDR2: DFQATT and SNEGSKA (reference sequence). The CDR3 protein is CSASDTGGQGRFGELFF. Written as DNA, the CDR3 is TGCAGTGCTAGCGACACCGGAGGACAGGGTCGATTCGGGGAGCTGTTTTTT.

Here the CDR3 reads CASSIRQGVYEQYF. The CDR3 bases are TGTGCCAGCAGTATACGACAGGGGGTTTACGAGCAGTACTTC. The chain combines TRBV28 with TRBJ2-7, with 9 nucleotides matching TRBD1. The J segment lost 4 bases and the V segment lost 5 bases, leaving 6 bases of the junction unmatched. CDR3 length: 14 amino acids. The V gene's germline CDR1 is MDHEN and CDR2 SYDVKM.

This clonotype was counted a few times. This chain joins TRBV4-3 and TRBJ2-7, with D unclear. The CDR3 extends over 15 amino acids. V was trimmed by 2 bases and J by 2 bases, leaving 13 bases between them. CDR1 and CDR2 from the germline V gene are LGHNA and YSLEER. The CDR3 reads CASSQKLGLPYEQYF. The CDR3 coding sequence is TGCGCCAGCAGCCAAAAGCTCGGGCTACCCTACGAGCAGTACTTC.

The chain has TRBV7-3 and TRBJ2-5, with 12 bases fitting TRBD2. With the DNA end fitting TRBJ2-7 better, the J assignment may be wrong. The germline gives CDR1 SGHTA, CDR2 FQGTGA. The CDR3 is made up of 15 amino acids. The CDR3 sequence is CASSLTLAGGGEQYF. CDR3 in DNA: TGTGCCAGCAGCTTAACCCTAGCGGGAGGGGGCGAGCAGTACTTC.